Listed below are T cell receptor beta chains from one sample, sequenced in a study of shared clonotypes between healthy human individuals. The assay was immunoSEQ multiplex PCR, and TCRdb's table has in-frame clones only and misses some. There are 400,000 to 500,000 clones in the sample; 76% occur only once, and 13% lies in the top ten. What was sequenced was PBMCs. The receptors were gathered from a middle-aged woman in good health. Some clones in this sample may be carry-over from other donors' samples. Both conserved end residues are part of each CDR3. Fields, in order: D gene, J gene, clone size, V gene, CDR3 DNA, CDR3 protein. A D gene is named only where the DNA matches it firmly. Size is omitted from some rows. Given values are once, few, many or a class for expanded clones.

>.|TRBJ1-3|.|TRBV30
TGTGCCTGGGGAAGCAGGGACTTGACTGGAAACACCATATATTTT
CAWGSRDLTGNTIYF
>TRBD1|TRBJ2-7|.|TRBV30
TGTGCCTGCCGACCGGGACAGGGACTCTCCTACGAGCAGTACTTC
CACRPGQGLSYEQYF
>TRBD1|TRBJ1-2|.|TRBV5-5
TGTGCCAGCAGCTTGGCGGGGACAGGGAACGGCTACACCTTC
CASSLAGTGNGYTF
>.|TRBJ2-7|.|TRBV19
TGTGCCAATAGTTTCACCGGGACACTCGCCTACGAGCAGTACTTC
CANSFTGTLAYEQYF
>.|TRBJ2-6|.|TRBV15
TGTGCCACCAGCATAATTTCTGGGGCCAACGTCCTGACTTTC
CATSIISGANVLTF
>TRBD1|TRBJ1-1|.|TRBV11-2
TGTGCCAGCAGCTTAGCCGGGACAGGGCGTACTGAAGCTTTCTTT
CASSLAGTGRTEAFF
>.|TRBJ1-2|few|TRBV5-1
TGCGCCAGCAGCTTGGACAGTCCAGGGGACGGTGGGGGCTACACCTTC
CASSLDSPGDGGGYTF
>.|TRBJ1-1|many|TRBV6-1
TGTGCCAGCAGTGTAAGGAACAGCCGGATGAACACTGAAGCTTTCTTT
CASSVRNSRMNTEAFF
>TRBD2|TRBJ2-2|.|TRBV16
TGTGCCAGCAGCCAATCTCGGTCTAGCGGGAGATCCGGGGAGCTGTTTTTT
CASSQSRSSGRSGELFF
>TRBD1|TRBJ2-5|.|TRBV5-4
TGTGCCAGCAGCCGCGGACAGGGACAAGAGACCCAGTACTTC
CASSRGQGQETQYF
>.|TRBJ1-2|.|TRBV19
TGTGCCAGTAGTATCCCTGCGGGGATGAGTAACTATGGCTACACCTTC
CASSIPAGMSNYGYTF
>.|TRBJ2-7|.|TRBV7-5
TGTGTCAGAAGCTTAGCGTCAGGGACTAGCGGGAGCAACGAGCAGTACTTC
CVRSLASGTSGSNEQYF